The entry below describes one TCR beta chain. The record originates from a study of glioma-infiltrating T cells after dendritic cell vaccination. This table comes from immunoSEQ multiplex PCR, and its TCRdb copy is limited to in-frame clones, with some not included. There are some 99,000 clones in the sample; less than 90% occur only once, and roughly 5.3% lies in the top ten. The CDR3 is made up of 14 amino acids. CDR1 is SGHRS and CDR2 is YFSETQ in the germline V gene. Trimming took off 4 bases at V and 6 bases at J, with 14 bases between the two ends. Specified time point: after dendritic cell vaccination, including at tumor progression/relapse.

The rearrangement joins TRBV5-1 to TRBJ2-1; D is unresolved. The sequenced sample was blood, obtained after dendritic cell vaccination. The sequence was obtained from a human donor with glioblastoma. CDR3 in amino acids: CASSVRSSRNEQFF. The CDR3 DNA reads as TGCGCCAGCAGCGTCCGGAGTAGCCGCAATGAGCAGTTCTTC.